This T cell receptor (beta chain) was documented in a study of blood T cell repertoires in COVID-19. At the level of the study: There were acute and convalescent COVID-19 samples, and they came from the United States, Italy and Spain. T cells, B-cell-depleted T cells, or PBMCs supplied cDNA or gDNA.

Under the authors' procedure: Amplification with reference gene primers provided the estimates of nucleated cell counts. Method: immunoSEQ multiplex PCR; TCRdb's copy keeps in-frame clones and lacks some. That table is the source of V, J and clone size, and D and trimming were worked out from the DNA. The sample yields 100,000 to 150,000 clones, 81% seen once. The germline V gene encodes CDR1 SGHDN and CDR2 FVKESK. This CDR3 comprises 16 residues. V lost 3 bases and J lost 5, with 19 bases in between. The TCR sequence derives from a woman aged 45 to 65 with acute or convalescent COVID-19. Sequenced material: peripheral blood. The rearrangement uses TRBV14 and TRBJ2-5, with D tentatively TRBD2 (5 bases). The CDR3 here is CASSQTHGPSGETQYF. The CDR3 nucleotides read TGTGCCAGCAGCCAGACACATGGCCCGAGCGGCGAGACCCAGTACTTC.